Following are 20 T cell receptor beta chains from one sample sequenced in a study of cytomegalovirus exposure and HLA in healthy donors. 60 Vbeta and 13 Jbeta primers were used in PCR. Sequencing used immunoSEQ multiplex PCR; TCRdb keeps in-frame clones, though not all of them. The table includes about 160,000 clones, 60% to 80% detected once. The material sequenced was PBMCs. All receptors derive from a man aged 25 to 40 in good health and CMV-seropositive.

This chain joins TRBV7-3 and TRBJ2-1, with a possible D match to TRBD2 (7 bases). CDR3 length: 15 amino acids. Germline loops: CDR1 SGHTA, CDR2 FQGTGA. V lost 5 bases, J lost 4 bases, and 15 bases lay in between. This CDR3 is CASSPGGVNYNEQFF. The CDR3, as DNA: TGTGCCAGCAGCCCGGGGGGCGTTAATTACAATGAGCAGTTCTTC.

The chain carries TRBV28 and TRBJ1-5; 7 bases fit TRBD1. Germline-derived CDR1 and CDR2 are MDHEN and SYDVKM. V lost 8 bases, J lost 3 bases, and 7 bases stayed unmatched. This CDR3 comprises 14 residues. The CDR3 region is CASGTAGVNQPQHF. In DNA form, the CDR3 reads TGTGCCAGCGGGACAGCCGGTGTCAATCAGCCCCAGCATTTT.

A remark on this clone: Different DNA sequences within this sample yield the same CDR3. The CDR3, as DNA: TGTGCCAGCAGCTCCACCTACGAGCAGTACTTC. Its translation is CASSSTYEQYF. This sequence joins TRBV5-6 and TRBJ2-7; D is unclear. The CDR3 covers 11 residues. Trimming stripped 3 bases from V and 2 bases from J, with 3 bases between. Germline V gene data show CDR1 as SGHDT and CDR2 as YYEEEE. Based on the CDR3 plus reference TRBV5-6 and TRBJ2-7, the full variable domain is DAGVTQSPTHLIKTRGQQVTLRCSPKSGHDTVSWYQQALGQGPQFIFQYYEEEERQRGNFPDRFSGHQFPNYSSELNVNALLLGDSALYLCASSSTYEQYFGPGTRLTVT.

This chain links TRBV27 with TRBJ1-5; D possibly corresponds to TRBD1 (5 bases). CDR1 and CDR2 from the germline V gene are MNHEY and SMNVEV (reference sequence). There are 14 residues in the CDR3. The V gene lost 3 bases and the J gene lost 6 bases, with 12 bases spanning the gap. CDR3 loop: CASSFKGGTQPQHF. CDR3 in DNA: TGTGCCAGCAGTTTTAAGGGAGGGACTCAGCCCCAGCATTTT.

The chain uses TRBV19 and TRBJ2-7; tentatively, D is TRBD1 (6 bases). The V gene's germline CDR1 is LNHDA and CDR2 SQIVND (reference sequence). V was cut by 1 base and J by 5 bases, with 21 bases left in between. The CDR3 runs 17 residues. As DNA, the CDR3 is TGTGCCAGTAGTATAGGCGTAACCTACAGGGTGGGCGACGAGCAGTACTTC. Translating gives CASSIGVTYRVGDEQYF.

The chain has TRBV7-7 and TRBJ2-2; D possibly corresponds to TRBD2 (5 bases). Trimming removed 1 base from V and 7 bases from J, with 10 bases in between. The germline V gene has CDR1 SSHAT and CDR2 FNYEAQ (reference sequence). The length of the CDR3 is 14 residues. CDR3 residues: CASSLGSGIGELFF. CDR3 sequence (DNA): TGTGCCAGCAGCTTAGGGTCCGGGATCGGGGAGCTGTTTTTT.

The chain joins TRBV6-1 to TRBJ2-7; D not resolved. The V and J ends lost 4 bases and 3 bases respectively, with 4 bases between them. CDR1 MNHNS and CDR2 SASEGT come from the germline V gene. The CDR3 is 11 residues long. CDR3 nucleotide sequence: TGTGCCAGCAGTGCCCTCTACGAGCAGTACTTC. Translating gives CASSALYEQYF.

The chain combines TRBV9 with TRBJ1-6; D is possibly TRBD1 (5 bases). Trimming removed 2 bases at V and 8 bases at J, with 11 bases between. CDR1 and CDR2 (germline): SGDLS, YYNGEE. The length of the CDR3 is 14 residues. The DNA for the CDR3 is TGTGCCAGCAGCGTCGACCCGGGGGATTCACCCCTCCACTTT. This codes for CASSVDPGDSPLHF.

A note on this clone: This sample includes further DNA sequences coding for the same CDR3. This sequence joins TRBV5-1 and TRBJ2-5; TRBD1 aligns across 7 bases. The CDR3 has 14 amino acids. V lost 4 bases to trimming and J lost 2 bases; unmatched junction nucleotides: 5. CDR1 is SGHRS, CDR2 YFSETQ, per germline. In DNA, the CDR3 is TGCGCCAGCAGCACCGGACAGGCTCAAGAGACCCAGTACTTC. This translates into CASSTGQAQETQYF.

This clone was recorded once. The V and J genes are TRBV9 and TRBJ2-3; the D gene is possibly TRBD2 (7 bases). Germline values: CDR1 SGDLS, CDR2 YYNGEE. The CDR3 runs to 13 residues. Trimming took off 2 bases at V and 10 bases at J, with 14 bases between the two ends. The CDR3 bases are TGTGCCAGCAGCGTCGGGGGGCCTGGAGCGCAGTATTTT. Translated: CASSVGGPGAQYF.

CDR3 sequence reads: CASSLSLPGLAANETQYF. CDR3 coding DNA: TGTGCCAGCAGTTTATCGTTACCCGGACTAGCGGCCAACGAGACCCAGTACTTC. This chain uses TRBV27 with TRBJ2-5; TRBD2 matches at 10 bases. Per the germline V gene, CDR1 is MNHEY and CDR2 is SMNVEV (reference sequence). The CDR3 sequence is 18 residues long. V lost 0 bases to trimming and J lost 5 bases; unmatched junction nucleotides: 12.

The CDR3 DNA follows: TGTGCCAGCAGTTACTCGGAGAGCCCTGAAGCTTTCTTT. Its protein product is CASSYSESPEAFF. This chain joins TRBV6-5 and TRBJ1-1; D is ambiguous. V was cut by 0 bases and J by 6 bases, with 8 bases left in between. Germline loops: CDR1 MNHEY, CDR2 SVGAGI. The CDR3 contains 13 residues.

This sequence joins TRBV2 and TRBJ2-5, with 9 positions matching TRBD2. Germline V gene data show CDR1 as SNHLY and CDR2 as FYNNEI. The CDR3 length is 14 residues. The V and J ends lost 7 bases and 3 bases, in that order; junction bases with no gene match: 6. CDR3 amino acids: CASTGRGGEETQYF. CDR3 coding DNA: TGTGCCAGCACGGGGCGGGGGGGAGAAGAGACCCAGTACTTC.

The DNA for the CDR3 is TGTGCCAGCAGTGAGCAGGGAGGGGGTGGAAACACCATATATTTT. Translated, it gives CASSEQGGGGNTIYF. The gene calls are TRBV6-1 and TRBJ1-3; D possibly corresponds to TRBD1 (6 bases). Trimming removed 3 bases at V and 3 bases at J, with 12 bases between. The CDR3 contains 15 residues. Germline-derived CDR1 and CDR2 are MNHNS and SASEGT.

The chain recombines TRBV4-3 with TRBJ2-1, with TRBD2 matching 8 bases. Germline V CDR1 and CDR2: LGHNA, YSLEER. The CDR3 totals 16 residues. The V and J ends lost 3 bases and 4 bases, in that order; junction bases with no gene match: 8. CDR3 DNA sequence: TGCGCCAGCAGCCAGGCAGCGGGGGACATTTACAATGAGCAGTTCTTC. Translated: CASSQAAGDIYNEQFF.

The CDR3: CASSQDGRMGIQYF. Here the CDR3 DNA reads TGCGCCAGCAGCCAAGATGGGAGAATGGGCATTCAGTACTTC. The chain has TRBV4-1 and TRBJ2-4, with D tentatively TRBD2 (5 bases). Germline V CDR1 and CDR2: MGHRA, YSYEKL. The CDR3 length is 14 residues. V was cut by 0 bases and J by 9 bases, with 12 bases left in between.

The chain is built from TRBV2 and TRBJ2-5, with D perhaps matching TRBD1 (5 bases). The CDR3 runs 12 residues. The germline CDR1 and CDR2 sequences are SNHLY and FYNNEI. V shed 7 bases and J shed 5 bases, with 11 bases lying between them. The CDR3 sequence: CASKSGQETQYF. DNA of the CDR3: TGTGCCAGCAAGTCAGGGCAGGAGACCCAGTACTTC. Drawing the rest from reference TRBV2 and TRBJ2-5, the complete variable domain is EPEVTQTPSHQVTQMGQEVILRCVPISNHLYFYWYRQILGQKVEFLVSFYNNEISEKSEIFDDQFSVERPDGSNFTLKIRSTKLEDSAMYFCASKSGQETQYFGPGTRLLVL.

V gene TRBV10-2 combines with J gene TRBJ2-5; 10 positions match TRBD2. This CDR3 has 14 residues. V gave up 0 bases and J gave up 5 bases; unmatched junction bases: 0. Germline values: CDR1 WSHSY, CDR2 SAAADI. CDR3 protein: CASSESTSGETQYF. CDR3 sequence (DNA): TGCGCCAGCAGTGAGTCGACTAGCGGGGAGACCCAGTACTTC.

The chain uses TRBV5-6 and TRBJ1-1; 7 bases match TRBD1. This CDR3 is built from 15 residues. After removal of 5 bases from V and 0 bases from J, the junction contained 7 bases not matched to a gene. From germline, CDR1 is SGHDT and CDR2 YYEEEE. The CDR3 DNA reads TGTGCCAGCAGTCCCGCAGGGGGGCTGAACACTGAAGCTTTCTTT. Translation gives CASSPAGGLNTEAFF.

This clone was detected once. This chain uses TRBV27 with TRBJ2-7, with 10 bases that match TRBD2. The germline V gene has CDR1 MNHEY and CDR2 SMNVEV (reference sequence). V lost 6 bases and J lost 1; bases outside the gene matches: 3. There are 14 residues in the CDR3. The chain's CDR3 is CASRPSGGSYEQYF. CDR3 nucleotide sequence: TGTGCCAGCAGACCTAGCGGGGGATCCTACGAGCAGTACTTC.